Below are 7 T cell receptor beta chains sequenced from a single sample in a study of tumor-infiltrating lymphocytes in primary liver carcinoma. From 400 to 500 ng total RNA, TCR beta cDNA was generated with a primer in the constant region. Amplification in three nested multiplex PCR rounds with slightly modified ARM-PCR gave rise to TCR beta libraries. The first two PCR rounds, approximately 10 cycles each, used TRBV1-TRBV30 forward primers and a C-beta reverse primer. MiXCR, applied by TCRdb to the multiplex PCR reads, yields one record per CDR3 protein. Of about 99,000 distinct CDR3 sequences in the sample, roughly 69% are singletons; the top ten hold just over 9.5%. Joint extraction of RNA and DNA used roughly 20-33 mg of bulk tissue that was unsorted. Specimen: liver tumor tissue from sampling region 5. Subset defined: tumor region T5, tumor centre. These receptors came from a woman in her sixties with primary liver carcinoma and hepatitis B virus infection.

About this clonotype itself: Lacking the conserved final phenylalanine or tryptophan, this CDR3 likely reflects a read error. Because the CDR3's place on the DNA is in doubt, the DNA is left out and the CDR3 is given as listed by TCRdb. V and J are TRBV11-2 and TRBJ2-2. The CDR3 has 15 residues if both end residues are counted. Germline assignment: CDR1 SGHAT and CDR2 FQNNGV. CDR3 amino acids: CASSSPQGPTGEMFI.

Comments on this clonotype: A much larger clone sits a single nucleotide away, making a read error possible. CDR3 coding DNA: TGTGCCAGCGGCTTGGGCGGACTATTTGGAAACACCATATATTTT. Amino acid sequence: CASGLGGLFGNTIYF. The genes are TRBV5-6 and TRBJ1-3; D call uncertain. Germline V CDR1 and CDR2: SGHDT, YYEEEE. The CDR3 totals 15 residues.

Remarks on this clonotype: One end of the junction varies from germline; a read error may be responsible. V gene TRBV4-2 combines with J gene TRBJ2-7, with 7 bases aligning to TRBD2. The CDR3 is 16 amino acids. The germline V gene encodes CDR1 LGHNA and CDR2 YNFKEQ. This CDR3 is CASSQDPGGSSHEQYF. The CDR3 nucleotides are TGTGCCAGCAGCCAAGATCCAGGCGGGAGCTCCCACGAGCAGTACTTC.

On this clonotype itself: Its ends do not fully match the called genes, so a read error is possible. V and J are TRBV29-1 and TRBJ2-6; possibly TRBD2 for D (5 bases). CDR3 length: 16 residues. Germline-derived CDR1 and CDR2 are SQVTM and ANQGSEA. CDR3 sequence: CSVLLGEVSGVNVLTF. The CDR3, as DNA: TGCAGCGTTCTTCTGGGAGAAGTATCTGGGGTCAACGTCCTGACTTTC.

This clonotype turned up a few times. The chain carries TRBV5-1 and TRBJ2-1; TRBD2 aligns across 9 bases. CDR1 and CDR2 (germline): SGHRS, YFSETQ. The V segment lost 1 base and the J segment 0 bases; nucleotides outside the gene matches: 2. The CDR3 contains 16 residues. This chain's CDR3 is CASSLNSGSSYNEQFF. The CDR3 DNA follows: TGCGCCAGCAGCTTGAATAGCGGGAGCTCCTACAATGAGCAGTTCTTC.

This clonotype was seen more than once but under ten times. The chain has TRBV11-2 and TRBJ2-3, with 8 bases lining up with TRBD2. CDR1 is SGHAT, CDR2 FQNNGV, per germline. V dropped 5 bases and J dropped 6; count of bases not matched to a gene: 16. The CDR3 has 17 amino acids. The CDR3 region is CASSRRLAGPDRDTQYF. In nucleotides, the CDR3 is TGTGCCAGCAGCAGGAGATTAGCGGGGCCCGACCGGGATACGCAGTATTTT.

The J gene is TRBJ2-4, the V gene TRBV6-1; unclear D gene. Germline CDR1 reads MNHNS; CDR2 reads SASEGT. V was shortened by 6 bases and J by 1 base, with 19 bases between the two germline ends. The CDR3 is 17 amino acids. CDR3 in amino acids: CASSPGPALGAKNIQYF. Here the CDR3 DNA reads TGTGCCAGCAGCCCCGGACCCGCTCTGGGGGCCAAAAACATTCAGTACTTC.